The 15 T cell receptor beta chains listed next were all sequenced from one sample in a study of control samples from healthy donors and cancer patients. The repertoire was sequenced with immunoSEQ multiplex PCR; TCRdb's copy has only in-frame clones and lacks some. The sample carries 70,000 to 95,000 clones, over 85% recorded once. Sequenced input: PBMCs. These receptors were taken from a woman aged 40 to 50 with lung cancer.

The chain links TRBV10-1 to TRBJ2-3, with TRBD2 identical over 11 bases. Trimming took 4 bases from V and 2 from J; bases not matched to a gene: 5. This CDR3 is built from 16 residues. Per germline, CDR1 WNHNN and CDR2 SYGVQD (reference sequence). In DNA form, the CDR3 reads TGCGCCAGCAGTGCCAGACTAGCGGGGATCACAGATACGCAGTATTTT. Translated: CASSARLAGITDTQYF.

The rearrangement uses TRBV7-8 and TRBJ1-2; D not certain. Germline CDR1 is SGHVS and CDR2 is FQNEAQ. The CDR3 is made up of 13 amino acids. The ends were cut back, 7 bases at V and 7 bases at J, with 16 bases in the middle. The CDR3 DNA is TGTGCCAGCACCCTTGGCTCTCACTCTGGCTACACCTTC. Translation gives CASTLGSHSGYTF.

This rearrangement joins TRBV30 to TRBJ2-5, with TRBD2 matching over 11 bases. The V segment lost 3 bases and the J segment 4 bases; nucleotides outside the gene matches: 7. Looked up from germline, CDR1 is GTSNPN and CDR2 is SVGIG (reference sequence). The CDR3 extends over 15 amino acids. CDR3 sequence: CAWSLAGGPIETQYF. CDR3 nucleotides: TGTGCCTGGAGCTTAGCGGGGGGGCCTATAGAGACCCAGTACTTC.

The chain carries TRBV30 and TRBJ1-5, with 7 nucleotides matching TRBD1. CDR1 and CDR2 (germline): GTSNPN, SVGIG (reference sequence). J lost 6 bases, V lost 0 bases, and 14 bases had no gene match. The CDR3 is made up of 17 amino acids. CDR3 in amino acids: CAWSVGGGGRKSQPQHF. The CDR3 bases are TGTGCCTGGAGTGTAGGGGGCGGGGGACGAAAAAGTCAGCCCCAGCATTTT. Supplemented by reference TRBV30 and TRBJ1-5, the full variable domain reads SQTIHQWPATLVQPVGSPLSLECTVEGTSNPNLYWYRQAAGRGLQLLFYSVGIGQISSEVPQNLSASRPQDRQFILSSKKLLLSDSGFYLCAWSVGGGGRKSQPQHFGDGTRLSIL.

The genes are TRBV7-3 and TRBJ2-1; 8 bases match TRBD1. The J segment lost 12 bases and the V segment lost 5 bases, leaving 3 bases of the junction unmatched. In germline, CDR1 is SGHTA, CDR2 FQGTGA. This CDR3 comprises 11 residues. CDR3 sequence (DNA): TGTGCCAGCAGCCGCGGACAGGGGCAGTTCTTC. Its protein product is CASSRGQGQFF.

The V gene is TRBV6-5, the J gene TRBJ1-1; tentatively, D is TRBD1 (5 bases). Trimming took off 10 bases at V and 3 bases at J, with 15 bases between the two ends. The CDR3 length is 13 residues. The germline CDR1 and CDR2 sequences are MNHEY and SVGAGI. The CDR3 here is CATSVLGDTEAFF. CDR3 nucleotide sequence: TGTGCCACCTCGGTTTTGGGGGACACTGAAGCTTTCTTT.

The J gene is TRBJ1-5, the V gene TRBV30; TRBD1 is a possible D gene (5 bases). Deletions cut 5 bases from V and 5 bases from J, with 16 bases between. CDR1 and CDR2 (germline): GTSNPN, SVGIG (reference sequence). This CDR3 comprises 14 residues. CDR3: CAWSLPGGDQPQHF. CDR3 DNA sequence: TGTGCCTGGTCCCTCCCCGGGGGAGATCAGCCCCAGCATTTT. Based on the CDR3 plus reference TRBV30 and TRBJ1-5, the full variable domain is SQTIHQWPATLVQPVGSPLSLECTVEGTSNPNLYWYRQAAGRGLQLLFYSVGIGQISSEVPQNLSASRPQDRQFILSSKKLLLSDSGFYLCAWSLPGGDQPQHFGDGTRLSIL.

This chain connects TRBV18 to TRBJ2-1, with TRBD2 identical over 11 bases. The junction had 11 bases not matched to a gene; V was cut back by 6 bases and J by 7 bases. In germline, CDR1 is KGHSH, CDR2 LQKENI. The CDR3 runs to 16 residues. The CDR3 DNA reads TGTGCCAGCTCCACCGGGACTAGCGGCGGTTGGAATGAGCAGTTCTTC. Its protein is CASSTGTSGGWNEQFF. Using reference TRBV18 and TRBJ2-1 for the parts outside the CDR3, the full variable domain is NAGVMQNPRHLVRRRGQEARLRCSPMKGHSHVYWYRQLPEEGLKFMVYLQKENIIDESGMPKERFSAEFPKEGPSILRIQQVVRGDSAAYFCASSTGTSGGWNEQFFGPGTRLTVL.

This clone was seen a single time. The V gene is TRBV19, the J gene TRBJ1-2; 9 positions match TRBD1. Germline V gene data show CDR1 as LNHDA and CDR2 as SQIVND (reference sequence). The ends lost 7 bases at V and 5 bases at J; junction bases unmatched: 11. CDR3 length: 15 amino acids. For the CDR3, the DNA is TGTGCCAGTACCCTCCGAGGGACAGGGAGGTATGGCTACACCTTC. It translates to CASTLRGTGRYGYTF.

The chain is built from TRBV7-9 and TRBJ1-1, with 9 bases aligning to TRBD1. CDR1 is SEHNR, CDR2 FQNEAQ, per germline (reference sequence). The CDR3 runs to 15 residues. Unmatched junction bases numbered 9, after V lost 5 bases and J lost 5 bases. DNA of the CDR3: TGTGCCAGCAGCACAACAGGGGGCAGCGGAACTGAAGCTTTCTTT. This translates into CASSTTGGSGTEAFF.

The sample holds one count of this clone. The chain carries TRBV29-1 and TRBJ2-7; tentative D call: TRBD2 (5 bases). The CDR3 is 14 residues long. Germline CDR1 and CDR2: SQVTM and ANQGSEA. Trimming removed 6 bases from V and 2 bases from J, with 17 bases in between. The DNA for the CDR3 is TGCAGCGTACTAGGGCCAAACTCAACCTACGAGCAGTACTTC. Its translation: CSVLGPNSTYEQYF.

This clone was recorded only once. The V call is TRBV19, the J call TRBJ1-1; the D gene is possibly TRBD1 (6 bases). Germline CDR1 and CDR2: LNHDA and SQIVND (reference sequence). The CDR3 sequence is 12 residues long. V dropped 6 bases and J dropped 4 bases, with 9 bases sitting between them. The CDR3 nucleotides are TGTGCCAGTAGAACAGGGCTCACTGAAGCTTTCTTT. It codes for CASRTGLTEAFF.

This sequence joins TRBV9 and TRBJ1-1, with unresolved D. The V gene lost 5 bases and the J gene lost 1 base, with 9 bases spanning the gap. Per germline, CDR1 SGDLS and CDR2 YYNGEE. The CDR3 runs 13 residues. CDR3 in amino acids: CASSFAANTEAFF. The CDR3 coding sequence is TGTGCCAGCAGTTTCGCCGCGAACACTGAAGCTTTCTTT. Variable domain in full (rest from reference TRBV9 and TRBJ1-1): DSGVTQTPKHLITATGQRVTLRCSPRSGDLSVYWYQQSLDQGLQFLIQYYNGEERAKGNILERFSAQQFPDLHSELNLSSLELGDSALYFCASSFAANTEAFFGQGTRLTVV.

This chain uses TRBV7-3 with TRBJ1-6, with D uncertain. The CDR3 has 13 residues. Trimming pared 9 bases from V and 7 bases from J, leaving 13 bases between. Germline CDR1 reads SGHTA; CDR2 reads FQGTGA. The CDR3 nucleotides read TGTGCCAGTTCTTTGGACCGAAATTCACCCCTCCACTTT. Its translation: CASSLDRNSPLHF. Full variable domain (rest looked up from reference TRBV7-3 and TRBJ1-6): GAGVSQTPSNKVTEKGKYVELRCDPISGHTALYWYRQSLGQGPEFLIYFQGTGAADDSGLPNDRFFAVRPEGSVSTLKIQRTERGDSAVYLCASSLDRNSPLHFGNGTRLTVT.

V and J are TRBV27 and TRBJ2-7; D may be TRBD2 (6 bases). Per germline, CDR1 MNHEY and CDR2 SMNVEV (reference sequence). The V end lost 2 bases, the J end lost 1 base, and 9 bases lay between the germline ends. This CDR3 has 14 residues. The CDR3 is CASSLQAGSYEQYF. For the CDR3, the DNA is TGTGCCAGCAGTTTACAGGCGGGGTCCTACGAGCAGTACTTC.